This TCR beta chain is from a study of T cell responses to AZD1222 COVID-19 vaccine. Overall study findings and caveats: Unmutated variant regions are reportedly the target of nearly half of TCRs that are spike-specific. The study found vaccine-associated CD4 TCRs spanning spike, dominant at 160-218 and 743-854. With two AZD1222 doses given, Spike-specific TCR breadth and depth both rose.

A note on this clone: Its antigen remains unknown.

Germline V gene sequence: CDR1 SNHLY, CDR2 FYNNEI. The V and J ends lost 7 bases and 2 bases respectively, with 9 bases between them. CDR3 length equals 12 residues. The protocol was immunoSEQ multiplex PCR, while the TCRdb copy is restricted to in-frame clones and leaves out a portion. Altogether fewer than 90,000 clones are present, about 90% being singletons, with the ten largest covering 9.5% to 13%. The material was peripheral blood, obtained 28 days after the second AZD1222 dose. The sequence was collected from an adult who received the AZD1222 COVID-19 vaccine. The J gene is TRBJ2-7, the V gene TRBV2; maybe TRBD1 (5 bases). CDR3 nucleotides: TGTGCCAGCATTCTGGACACCTACGAGCAGTACTTC. Translating it yields CASILDTYEQYF.